The 2 T cell receptor beta chains listed next were all sequenced from one sample in a study of T cell responses to AZD1222 COVID-19 vaccine. Assay: immunoSEQ multiplex PCR; the TCRdb copy retains only in-frame clones and omits some. Among some 200,000 clones listed, 88% were seen once. This material consisted of peripheral blood, taken 28 days after the second AZD1222 dose. These receptors all come from an adult who received the AZD1222 COVID-19 vaccine.

V gene TRBV6-6 combines with J gene TRBJ2-1; TRBD1 or TRBD2 may be the D gene (5 bases each). CDR3 size: 13 residues. CDR1 and CDR2 from the germline V gene are MNHNY and SVGAGI (reference sequence). Deletions cut 6 bases from V and 4 bases from J, with 10 bases between. The CDR3: CASSGTEYNEQFF. DNA of the CDR3: TGTGCCAGCAGCGGGACGGAGTACAATGAGCAGTTCTTC.

This chain joins TRBV28 and TRBJ1-2; 7 bases are a match to TRBD1. The trim removed 2 bases at V and 2 bases at J, leaving 5 bases unmatched. The length of the CDR3 is 15 residues. Germline lookup yields CDR1 MDHEN and CDR2 SYDVKM. The CDR3 loop is CASSLTATGNYGYTF. DNA of the CDR3: TGTGCCAGCAGTTTAACGGCGACAGGGAACTATGGCTACACCTTC.